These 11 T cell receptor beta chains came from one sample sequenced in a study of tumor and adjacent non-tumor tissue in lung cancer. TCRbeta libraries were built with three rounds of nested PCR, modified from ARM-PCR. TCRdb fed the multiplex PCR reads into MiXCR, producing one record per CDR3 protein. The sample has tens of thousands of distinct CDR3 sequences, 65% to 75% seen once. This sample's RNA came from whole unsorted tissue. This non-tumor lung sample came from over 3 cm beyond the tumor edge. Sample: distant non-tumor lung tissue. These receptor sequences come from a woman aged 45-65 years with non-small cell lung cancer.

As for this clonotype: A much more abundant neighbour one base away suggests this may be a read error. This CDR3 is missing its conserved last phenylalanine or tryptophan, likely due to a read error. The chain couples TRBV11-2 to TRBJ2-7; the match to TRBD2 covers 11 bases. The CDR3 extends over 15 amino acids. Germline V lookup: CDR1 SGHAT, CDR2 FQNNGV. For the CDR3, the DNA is TGTTCCAGCAGCCCTACTAGCGGGAGTTTCTACGAGCAGTACTCC. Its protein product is CSSSPTSGSFYEQYS.

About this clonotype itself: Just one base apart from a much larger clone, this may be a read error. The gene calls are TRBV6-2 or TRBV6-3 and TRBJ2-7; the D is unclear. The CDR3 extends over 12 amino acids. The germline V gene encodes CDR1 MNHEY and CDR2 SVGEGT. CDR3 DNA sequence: TGTGCCAGCAGTTATTTCGGCTACGAGCATTACTTC. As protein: CASSYFGYEHYF.

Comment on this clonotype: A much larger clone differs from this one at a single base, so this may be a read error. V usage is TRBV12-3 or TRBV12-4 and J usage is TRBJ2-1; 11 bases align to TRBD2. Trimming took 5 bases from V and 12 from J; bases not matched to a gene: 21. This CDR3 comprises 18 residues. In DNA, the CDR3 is TGTGCCAGCAGTCCTAAGGGGTCAAGGCTAGCGGGAGGCTATGTGCAGTTCTTC. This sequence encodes CASSPKGSRLAGGYVQFF.

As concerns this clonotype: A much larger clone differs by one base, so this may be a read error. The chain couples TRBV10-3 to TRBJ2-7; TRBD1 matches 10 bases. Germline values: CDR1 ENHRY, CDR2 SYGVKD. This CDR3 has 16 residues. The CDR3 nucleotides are TGTGCCATCAGTGAGTCGGACGGGACAGGGGACTACGAGCAGCACTTC. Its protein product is CAISESDGTGDYEQHF.

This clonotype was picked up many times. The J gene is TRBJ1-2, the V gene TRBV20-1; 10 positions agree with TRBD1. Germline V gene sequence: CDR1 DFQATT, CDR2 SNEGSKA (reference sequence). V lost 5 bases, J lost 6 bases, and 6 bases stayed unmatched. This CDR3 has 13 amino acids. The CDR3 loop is CSALRQGANGYTF. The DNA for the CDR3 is TGCAGTGCTCTTCGACAGGGGGCTAATGGCTACACCTTC.

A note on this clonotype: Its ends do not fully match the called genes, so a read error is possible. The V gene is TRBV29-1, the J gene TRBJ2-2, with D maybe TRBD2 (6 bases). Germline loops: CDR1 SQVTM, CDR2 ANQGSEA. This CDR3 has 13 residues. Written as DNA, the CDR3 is TGCAGCGTTACCCTCAACAGTTTCGGGGGGCTGTTTTTT. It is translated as CSVTLNSFGGLFF.

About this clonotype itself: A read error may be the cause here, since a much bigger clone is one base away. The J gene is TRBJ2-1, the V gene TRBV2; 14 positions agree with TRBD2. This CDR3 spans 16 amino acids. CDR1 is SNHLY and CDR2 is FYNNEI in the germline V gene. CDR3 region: CTSSKGTSGSNNEQFF. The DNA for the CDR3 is TGTACCAGCAGTAAAGGGACTAGCGGGAGCAACAATGAGCAGTTCTTC.

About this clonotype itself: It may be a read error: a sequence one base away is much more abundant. CDR3 sequence (DNA): TGCAGCGCCTCGTCGGGGGGCGGCAATCAGCCCCAGCATTTT. Amino acids: CSASSGGGNQPQHF. V and J are TRBV29-1 and TRBJ1-5; D may be TRBD1 (6 bases). In germline, CDR1 is SQVTM, CDR2 ANQGSEA. The CDR3 extends over 14 amino acids. The V end was cut by 7 bases, the J end by 2 bases, with 15 bases between.

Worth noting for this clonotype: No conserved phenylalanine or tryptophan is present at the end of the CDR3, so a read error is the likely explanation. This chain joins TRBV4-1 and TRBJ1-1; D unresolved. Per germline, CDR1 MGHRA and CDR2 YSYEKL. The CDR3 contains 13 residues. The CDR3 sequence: CAISQVINTEAFY. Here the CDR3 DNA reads TGCGCCATCAGCCAAGTTATAAACACTGAAGCTTTCTAT.

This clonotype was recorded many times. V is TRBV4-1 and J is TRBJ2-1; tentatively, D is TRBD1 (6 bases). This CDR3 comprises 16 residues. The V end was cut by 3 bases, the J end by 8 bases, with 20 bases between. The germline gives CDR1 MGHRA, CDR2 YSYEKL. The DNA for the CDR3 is TGCGCCAGCAGCCAGTCCGGGACATGGGAAGCGGATGAGCAGTTCTTC. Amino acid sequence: CASSQSGTWEADEQFF.

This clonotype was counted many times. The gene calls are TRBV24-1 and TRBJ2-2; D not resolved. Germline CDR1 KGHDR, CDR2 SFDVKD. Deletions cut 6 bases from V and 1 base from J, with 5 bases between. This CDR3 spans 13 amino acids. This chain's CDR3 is CATSKGNTGELFF. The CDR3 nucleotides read TGTGCCACCAGTAAGGGGAACACCGGGGAGCTGTTTTTT.